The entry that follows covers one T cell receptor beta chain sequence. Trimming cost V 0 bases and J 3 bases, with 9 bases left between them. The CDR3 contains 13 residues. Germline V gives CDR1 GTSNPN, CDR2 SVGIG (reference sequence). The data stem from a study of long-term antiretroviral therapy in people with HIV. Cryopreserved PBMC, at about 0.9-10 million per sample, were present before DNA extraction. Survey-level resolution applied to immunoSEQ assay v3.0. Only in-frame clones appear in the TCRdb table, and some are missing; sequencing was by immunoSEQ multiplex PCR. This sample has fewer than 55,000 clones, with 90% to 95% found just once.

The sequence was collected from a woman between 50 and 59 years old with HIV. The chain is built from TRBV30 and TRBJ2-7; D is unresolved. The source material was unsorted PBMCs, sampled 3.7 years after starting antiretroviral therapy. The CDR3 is CAWSVGSYYEQYF. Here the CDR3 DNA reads TGTGCCTGGAGTGTCGGGTCCTACTACGAGCAGTACTTC.